This T cell receptor (beta chain) was identified in a study of shared clonotypes between healthy human individuals. This CDR3 region has 12 residues. Germline CDR1 MDHEN, CDR2 SYDVKM. Deletions cut 5 bases from V and 3 bases from J, with 8 bases between. Clones were read by immunoSEQ multiplex PCR, and TCRdb kept only the in-frame ones, dropping some. The data show 2 million to 2.5 million clones, approximately 94% seen once. The chain links TRBV28 to TRBJ2-7; TRBD1 might be the D (5 bases). The source material was naive CD4+ T cells sorted from blood. Subset indicated: CD45RA+ positively selected. The TCR originated in a man aged 18 to 30 in good health. Written as DNA, the CDR3 is TGTGCCAGCAGTACCGACAGCTACGAGCAGTACTTC. Its translation: CASSTDSYEQYF.